The 13 T cell receptor beta chains presented below share a single source sample, sequenced in a study of T cell responses to AZD1222 COVID-19 vaccine. Measured with immunoSEQ multiplex PCR; TCRdb has only the in-frame clones, and not every one. The data contain roughly 150,000 clones, about 90% of them singletons. The sample in question was peripheral blood, obtained 28 days after the second AZD1222 dose. The origin of the receptors is an adult who received the AZD1222 COVID-19 vaccine.

The DNA of the CDR3 is TGTGCCAGCAGCTTAGGGGGGTTGGCCGGGGAGCTGTTTTTT. It yields the protein CASSLGGLAGELFF. The chain links TRBV7-8 to TRBJ2-2, with D tentatively TRBD1 or TRBD2 (5 bases each). With 1 base removed from V and 6 bases from J, the gap between germline ends came to 9 bases. This CDR3 has 14 amino acids. CDR1 SGHVS and CDR2 FQNEAQ come from the germline V gene.

The genes are TRBV6-1 and TRBJ1-6, with TRBD1 as a possible D gene (5 bases). Germline lookup yields CDR1 MNHNS and CDR2 SASEGT. This CDR3 has 14 residues. V lost 3 bases, J lost 7 bases, and 10 bases lay in between. The CDR3 reads CASSESGNNSPLHF. The CDR3 coding sequence is TGTGCCAGCAGTGAGTCAGGGAACAATTCACCCCTCCACTTT.

V gene TRBV9 combines with J gene TRBJ1-5; D perhaps matches TRBD1 (6 bases). The CDR3 sequence is 13 residues long. CDR1 is SGDLS and CDR2 is YYNGEE in the germline V gene. Trimming took 4 bases from V and 3 from J, leaving 8 bases between them. The CDR3 region is CASSRDNNQPQHF. DNA for the CDR3: TGTGCCAGCAGCCGGGACAACAATCAGCCCCAGCATTTT.

This chain uses TRBV10-3 with TRBJ2-1; D is unclear. Per germline, CDR1 ENHRY and CDR2 SYGVKD. This CDR3 region has 11 residues. Trimming left V 6 bases short and J 6 bases short, with 6 bases between. CDR3 sequence reads: CAIRAPNEQFF. The CDR3 coding sequence is TGTGCCATCAGGGCGCCCAATGAGCAGTTCTTC.

The gene calls are TRBV4-3 and TRBJ2-7; 11 bases agree with TRBD2. Germline V gives CDR1 LGHNA, CDR2 YSLEER. Trimming cost V 2 bases and J 3 bases; bases outside gene matches: 3. This CDR3 region has 15 residues. CDR3 nucleotides: TGCGCCAGCAGCCAAATAGCGGGAGGGCACTACGAGCAGTACTTC. This codes for CASSQIAGGHYEQYF.

The chain links TRBV7-2 to TRBJ2-5; 8 nucleotides agree with TRBD1. Germline CDR1 and CDR2: SGHTA and FQGNSA. The CDR3 length is 14 residues. Losses at the gene ends were 3 bases for V and 5 bases for J; bases not matched to a gene: 5. The CDR3, as DNA: TGTGCCAGCAGCTTTAACAGGGGGTATGAGACCCAGTACTTC. Translating gives CASSFNRGYETQYF. Full variable domain (remainder filled in from reference TRBV7-2 and TRBJ2-5): GAGVSQSPSNKVTEKGKDVELRCDPISGHTALYWYRQSLGQGLEFLIYFQGNSAPDKSGLPSDRFSAERTGGSVSTLTIQRTQQEDSAVYLCASSFNRGYETQYFGPGTRLLVL.

This rearrangement joins TRBV5-1 to TRBJ2-1, with D maybe TRBD1 (6 bases). There are 15 residues in the CDR3. Germline V gene sequence: CDR1 SGHRS, CDR2 YFSETQ. V gave up 3 bases and J gave up 10 bases, with 20 bases separating them. The CDR3 sequence is CASSSNPQGRKEQFF. Here the CDR3 DNA reads TGCGCCAGCAGCTCCAATCCCCAGGGGCGGAAGGAGCAGTTCTTC. Supplemented by reference TRBV5-1 and TRBJ2-1, the full variable domain reads KAGVTQTPRYLIKTRGQQVTLSCSPISGHRSVSWYQQTPGQGLQFLFEYFSETQRNKGNFPGRFSGRQFSNSRSEMNVSTLELGDSALYLCASSSNPQGRKEQFFGPGTRLTVL.

This sequence joins TRBV9 and TRBJ1-4; maybe TRBD1 (5 bases). Germline V CDR1 and CDR2: SGDLS, YYNGEE. This CDR3 comprises 14 residues. V was trimmed by 7 bases and J by 2 bases, leaving 12 bases between them. The CDR3 nucleotides read TGTGCCAGCTCCTGGGGGGAGACTAATGAAAAACTGTTTTTT. It yields the protein CASSWGETNEKLFF. The whole variable domain, remainder taken from reference TRBV9 and TRBJ1-4, is DSGVTQTPKHLITATGQRVTLRCSPRSGDLSVYWYQQSLDQGLQFLIQYYNGEERAKGNILERFSAQQFPDLHSELNLSSLELGDSALYFCASSWGETNEKLFFGSGTQLSVL.

J is TRBJ1-3 and V is TRBV19, with no clear D. Germline V gene lookup returns CDR1 LNHDA and CDR2 SQIVND (reference sequence). CDR3 length: 14 amino acids. The V end was cut by 3 bases, the J end by 1 base, with 7 bases between. The CDR3 bases are TGTGCCAGTAGTATTTGGGGATCTGGAAACACCATATATTTT. Protein sequence: CASSIWGSGNTIYF.

CDR3 region: CAWNRAPYGYTF. In nucleotides, the CDR3 is TGTGCCTGGAACAGGGCCCCTTATGGCTACACCTTC. The rearrangement links TRBV30 to TRBJ1-2, with D perhaps matching TRBD1 (6 bases). Germline V gene sequence: CDR1 GTSNPN, CDR2 SVGIG (reference sequence). The CDR3 runs to 12 residues. The ends were cut back, 4 bases at V and 5 bases at J, with 11 bases in the middle.

The chain links TRBV29-1 to TRBJ2-7, with TRBD1 matching over 7 bases. V was pared by 3 bases and J by 6 bases, with 8 bases of the junction left unmatched. The CDR3 totals 13 residues. The germline V gene encodes CDR1 SQVTM and CDR2 ANQGSEA. The CDR3 here is CSVDGTDRREQYF. The CDR3 DNA reads as TGCAGCGTTGATGGGACAGACCGGCGCGAGCAGTACTTC.

The chain joins TRBV5-1 to TRBJ2-2; TRBD2 aligns across 12 bases. V lost 3 bases, J lost 0 bases, and 6 bases stayed unmatched. The CDR3 runs 18 residues. Germline CDR1 reads SGHRS; CDR2 reads YFSETQ. The CDR3, as DNA: TGCGCCAGCAGCTCGACTCGGACTAGCGGGGCGAACACCGGGGAGCTGTTTTTT. The encoded protein is CASSSTRTSGANTGELFF.

V gene TRBV18 combines with J gene TRBJ1-5; 9 bases are shared with TRBD1. This CDR3 is built from 16 residues. V lost 6 bases, J lost 1 base, and 7 bases stayed unmatched. Germline assignment: CDR1 KGHSH and CDR2 LQKENI. The CDR3 nucleotides read TGTGCCAGCTCGCGGGACAGGGAAGCGAGCAATCAGCCCCAGCATTTT. This encodes CASSRDREASNQPQHF. Together with reference TRBV18 and TRBJ1-5, the CDR3 gives the full variable domain: NAGVMQNPRHLVRRRGQEARLRCSPMKGHSHVYWYRQLPEEGLKFMVYLQKENIIDESGMPKERFSAEFPKEGPSILRIQQVVRGDSAAYFCASSRDREASNQPQHFGDGTRLSIL.